The rows below give T cell receptor beta chains drawn from one sample of a study of T cells in Graves' hyperthyroidism and ophthalmopathy. Via MiXCR, TCRdb re-called the multiplex PCR reads, giving one row per CDR3 protein. This sample has about 200,000 distinct CDR3 sequences, with less than 20% found just once. Input material: blood. The receptors come from a woman aged 45-60 years with Graves' hyperthyroidism. The CDR3 runs from the conserved cysteine through the conserved F or W. D genes are given only for firm matches. Only part of the rows carry a size: once, few, many, or a class if the clone is expanded.

j_call,v_call,d_call,clone_size,cdr3_aa,cdr3_nt
TRBJ2-1,TRBV12-3/TRBV12-4,TRBD2,.,CASSQEGPGGSNEQFF,TGTGCCAGCAGCCAAGAGGGCCCCGGGGGGAGCAATGAGCAGTTCTTC
TRBJ2-7,TRBV7-8,.,many,CASSILGWNAYEQYF,TGTGCCAGCAGCATACTAGGATGGAACGCCTACGAGCAGTACTTC
TRBJ2-7,TRBV7-9,TRBD2,many,CASNLAGGPYEQYF,TGTGCCAGCAACCTAGCGGGAGGGCCCTACGAGCAGTACTTC
TRBJ1-3,TRBV9,.,.,CASSHSRTEKLSSGNTIYF,TGTGCCAGCAGCCACTCCAGGACAGAAAAACTCAGCTCTGGAAACACCATATATTTT
TRBJ2-1,TRBV5-8,.,.,CASSSDGVAYNEQFF,TGTGCCAGCAGCTCGGATGGAGTTGCGTACAATGAGCAGTTCTTC
TRBJ2-7,TRBV2,TRBD2,.,CASSVERGRGEQYF,TGTGCCAGCAGTGTCGAGCGGGGTCGTGGGGAGCAGTACTTC
TRBJ1-1,TRBV30,.,few,CAWTSDGYTEAFF,TGTGCCTGGACATCGGACGGATACACTGAAGCTTTCTTT
TRBJ2-7,TRBV18,.,many,CASSPDSPYEQYF,TGTGCCAGCTCACCAGACAGCCCCTACGAGCAGTACTTC
TRBJ2-5,TRBV20-1,TRBD2,many,CSADSGNQETQYF,TGCAGTGCAGACAGCGGGAACCAAGAGACCCAGTACTTC
TRBJ2-7,TRBV20-1,.,.,CSARDSELSSYEQYF,TGCAGTGCTAGAGATTCAGAGCTGAGCTCCTACGAGCAGTACTTC
TRBJ2-3,TRBV20-1,.,.,CSVQGYGVASTDTQYF,TGCAGTGTCCAGGGTTATGGGGTCGCTAGCACAGATACGCAGTATTTT
TRBJ2-2,TRBV6-1,TRBD1,many,CASSPTPDRVNTGELFF,TGTGCCAGCAGTCCAACGCCCGACAGGGTAAACACCGGGGAGCTGTTTTTT
TRBJ1-2,TRBV5-6,.,many,CASSLLLPGYGYTF,TGTGCCAGCAGCTTGCTCCTTCCAGGGTATGGCTACACCTTC
TRBJ2-1,TRBV7-2,TRBD2,many,CASSSPLAGDYNEQFF,TGTGCCAGCAGCTCACCCCTAGCGGGGGACTACAATGAGCAGTTCTTC
TRBJ1-2,TRBV5-4,.,.,CASSLWGTLLGGYTF,TGTGCCAGCAGCTTGTGGGGGACATTATTGGGCGGCTACACCTTC
TRBJ1-5,TRBV6-4,.,.,CASDQPQHF,TGTGCCAGCGATCAGCCCCAGCATTTT
TRBJ2-1,TRBV29-1,.,many,CSVGQLSLGNEQFF,TGCAGCGTTGGCCAGCTGTCTCTTGGCAATGAGCAGTTCTTC
TRBJ2-7,TRBV3-1,TRBD1,few,CASSLAPGQGKVAYEQYF,TGTGCCAGCAGCCTAGCTCCGGGACAGGGAAAGGTCGCCTACGAGCAGTACTTC
TRBJ2-3,TRBV20-1,.,many,CSAMTGTFGDTQYF,TGCAGTGCTATGACCGGGACCTTCGGAGATACGCAGTATTTT
TRBJ2-2,TRBV6-1,TRBD2,.,CASSSGLAGVAGELFF,TGTGCCAGCAGTTCGGGACTAGCGGGAGTAGCCGGGGAGCTGTTTTTT
TRBJ2-1,TRBV11-3,TRBD2,many,CASSFGASGIAYNEQFF,TGTGCCAGCAGCTTCGGGGCTAGCGGGATTGCCTACAATGAGCAGTTCTTC